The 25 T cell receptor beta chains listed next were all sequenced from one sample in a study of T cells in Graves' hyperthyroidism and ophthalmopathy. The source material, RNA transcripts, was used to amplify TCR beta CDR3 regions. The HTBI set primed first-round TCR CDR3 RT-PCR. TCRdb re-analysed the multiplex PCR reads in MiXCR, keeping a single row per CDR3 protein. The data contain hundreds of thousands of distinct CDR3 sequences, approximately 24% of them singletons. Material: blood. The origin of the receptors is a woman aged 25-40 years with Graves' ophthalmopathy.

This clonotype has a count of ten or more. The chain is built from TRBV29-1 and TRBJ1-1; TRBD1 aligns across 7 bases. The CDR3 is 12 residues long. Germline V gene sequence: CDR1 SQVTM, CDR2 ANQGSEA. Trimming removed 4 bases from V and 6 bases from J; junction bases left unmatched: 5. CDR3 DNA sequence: TGCAGCGTTGTTGGGCAGGGGGCTGAAGCTTTCTTT. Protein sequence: CSVVGQGAEAFF.

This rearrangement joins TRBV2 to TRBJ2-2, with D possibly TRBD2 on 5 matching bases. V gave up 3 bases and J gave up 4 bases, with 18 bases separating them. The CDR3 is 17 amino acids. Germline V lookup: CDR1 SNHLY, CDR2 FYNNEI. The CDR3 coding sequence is TGTGCCAGCAGTGACCGGCCCTGGGGAGAGGCCACCGGGGAGCTGTTTTTT. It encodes CASSDRPWGEATGELFF.

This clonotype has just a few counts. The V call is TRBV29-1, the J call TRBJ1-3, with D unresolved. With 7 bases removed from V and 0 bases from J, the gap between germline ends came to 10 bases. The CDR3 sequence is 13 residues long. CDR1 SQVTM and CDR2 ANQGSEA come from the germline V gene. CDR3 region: CSALESSGNTIYF. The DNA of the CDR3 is TGCAGCGCCCTAGAGAGCTCTGGAAACACCATATATTTT.

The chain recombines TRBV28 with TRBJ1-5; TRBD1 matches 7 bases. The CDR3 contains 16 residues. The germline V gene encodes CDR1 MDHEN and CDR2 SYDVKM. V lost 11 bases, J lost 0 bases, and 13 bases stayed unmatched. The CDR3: CAVVLTGTDSNQPQHF. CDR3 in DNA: TGTGCCGTGGTTCTCACCGGGACAGATAGCAATCAGCCCCAGCATTTT.

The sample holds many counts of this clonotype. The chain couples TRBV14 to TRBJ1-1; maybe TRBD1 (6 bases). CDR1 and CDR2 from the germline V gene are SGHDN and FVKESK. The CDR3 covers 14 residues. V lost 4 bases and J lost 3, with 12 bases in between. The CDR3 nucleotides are TGTGCCAGCAGCCTCAGGGGTTGGGACACTGAAGCTTTCTTT. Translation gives CASSLRGWDTEAFF.

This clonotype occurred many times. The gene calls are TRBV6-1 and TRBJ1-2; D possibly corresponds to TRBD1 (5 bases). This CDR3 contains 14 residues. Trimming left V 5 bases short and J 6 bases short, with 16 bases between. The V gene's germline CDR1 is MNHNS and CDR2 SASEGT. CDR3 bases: TGTGCCAGCAGTCCCGAACAGGCTCCTCATGGCTACACCTTC. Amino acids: CASSPEQAPHGYTF.

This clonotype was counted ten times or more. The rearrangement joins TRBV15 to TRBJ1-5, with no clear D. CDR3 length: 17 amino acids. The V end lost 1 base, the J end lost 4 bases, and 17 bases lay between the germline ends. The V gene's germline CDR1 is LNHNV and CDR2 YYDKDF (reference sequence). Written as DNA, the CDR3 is TGTGCCACCAGCAGAGGGTTCTTTGGGCAGAATAATCAGCCCCAGCATTTT. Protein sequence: CATSRGFFGQNNQPQHF.

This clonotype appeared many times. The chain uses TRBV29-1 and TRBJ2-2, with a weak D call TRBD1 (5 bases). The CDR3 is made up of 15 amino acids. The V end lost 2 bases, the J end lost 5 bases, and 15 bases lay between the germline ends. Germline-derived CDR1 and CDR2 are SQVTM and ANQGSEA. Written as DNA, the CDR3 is TGCAGCGTTGAATTCGCGTCAGGGTATACCGGGGAGCTGTTTTTT. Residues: CSVEFASGYTGELFF.

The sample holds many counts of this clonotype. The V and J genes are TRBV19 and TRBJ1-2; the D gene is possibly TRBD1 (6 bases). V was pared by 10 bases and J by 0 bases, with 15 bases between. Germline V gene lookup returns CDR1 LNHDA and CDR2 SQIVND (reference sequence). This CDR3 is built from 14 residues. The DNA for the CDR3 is TGTGCCACCGATCCGGGACACCCTAACTATGGCTACACCTTC. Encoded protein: CATDPGHPNYGYTF.

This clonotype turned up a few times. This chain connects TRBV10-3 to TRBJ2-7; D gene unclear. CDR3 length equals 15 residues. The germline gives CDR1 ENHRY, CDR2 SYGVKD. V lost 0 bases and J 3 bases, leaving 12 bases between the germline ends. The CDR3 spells CAISESHPGVYEQYF. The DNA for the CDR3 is TGTGCCATCAGTGAGTCCCATCCGGGTGTCTACGAGCAGTACTTC.

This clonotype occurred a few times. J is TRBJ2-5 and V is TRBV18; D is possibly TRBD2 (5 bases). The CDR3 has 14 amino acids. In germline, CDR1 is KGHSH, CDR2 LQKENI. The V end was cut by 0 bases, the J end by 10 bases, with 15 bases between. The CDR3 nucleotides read TGTGCCAGCTCACCACCTGCGACGGGGATAATCCAGTACTTC. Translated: CASSPPATGIIQYF.

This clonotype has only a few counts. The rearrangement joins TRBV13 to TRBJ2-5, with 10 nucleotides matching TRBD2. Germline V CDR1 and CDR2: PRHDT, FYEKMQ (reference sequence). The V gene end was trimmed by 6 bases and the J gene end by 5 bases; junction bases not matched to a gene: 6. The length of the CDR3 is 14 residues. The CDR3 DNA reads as TGTGCCAGCAGTTCGTCTAGCGGGAGTGAGACCCAGTACTTC. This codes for CASSSSSGSETQYF. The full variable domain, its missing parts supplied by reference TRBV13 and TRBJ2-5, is AAGVIQSPRHLIKEKRETATLKCYPIPRHDTVYWYQQGPGQDPQFLISFYEKMQSDKGSIPDRFSAQQFSDYHSELNMSSLELGDSALYFCASSSSSGSETQYFGPGTRLLVL.

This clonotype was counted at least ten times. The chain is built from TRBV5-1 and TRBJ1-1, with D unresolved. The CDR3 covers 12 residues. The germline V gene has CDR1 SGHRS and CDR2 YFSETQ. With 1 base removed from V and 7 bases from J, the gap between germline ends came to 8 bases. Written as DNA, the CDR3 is TGCGCCAGCAGCTTGACGGGAATTGAAGCTTTCTTT. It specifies CASSLTGIEAFF.

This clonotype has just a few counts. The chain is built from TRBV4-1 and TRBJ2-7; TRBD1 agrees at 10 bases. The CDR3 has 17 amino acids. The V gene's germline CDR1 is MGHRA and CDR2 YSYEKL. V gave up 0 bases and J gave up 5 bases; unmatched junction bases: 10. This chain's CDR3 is CASSQESTFGTGDEQYF. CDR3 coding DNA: TGCGCCAGCAGCCAAGAATCAACTTTCGGGACAGGGGACGAGCAGTACTTC.

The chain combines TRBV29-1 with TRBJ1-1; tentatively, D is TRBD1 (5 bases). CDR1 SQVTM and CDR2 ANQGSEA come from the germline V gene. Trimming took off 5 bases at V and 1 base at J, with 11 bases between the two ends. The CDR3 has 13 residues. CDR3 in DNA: TGCAGCGTTCGGCAGGGCGGGAACACTGAAGCTTTCTTT. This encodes CSVRQGGNTEAFF.

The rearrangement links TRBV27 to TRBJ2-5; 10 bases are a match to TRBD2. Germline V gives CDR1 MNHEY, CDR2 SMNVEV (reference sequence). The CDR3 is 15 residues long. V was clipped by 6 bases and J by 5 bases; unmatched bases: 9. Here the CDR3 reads CASRKTLAGVETQYF. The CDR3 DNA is TGTGCCAGCAGAAAGACTCTAGCGGGAGTGGAGACCCAGTACTTC.

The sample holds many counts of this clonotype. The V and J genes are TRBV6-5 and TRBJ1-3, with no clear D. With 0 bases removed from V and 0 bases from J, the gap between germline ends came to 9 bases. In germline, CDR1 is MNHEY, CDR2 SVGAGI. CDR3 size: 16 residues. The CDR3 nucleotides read TGTGCCAGCAGTTACTCGACGGAGACCTCTGGAAACACCATATATTTT. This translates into CASSYSTETSGNTIYF.

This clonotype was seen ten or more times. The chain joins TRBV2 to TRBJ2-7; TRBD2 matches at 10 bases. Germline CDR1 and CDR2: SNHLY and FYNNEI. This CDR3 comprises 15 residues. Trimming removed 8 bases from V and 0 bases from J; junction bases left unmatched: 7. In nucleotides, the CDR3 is TGTGCCAGCCGACCTAGCGGGAGTTTCTCCTACGAGCAGTACTTC. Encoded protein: CASRPSGSFSYEQYF.

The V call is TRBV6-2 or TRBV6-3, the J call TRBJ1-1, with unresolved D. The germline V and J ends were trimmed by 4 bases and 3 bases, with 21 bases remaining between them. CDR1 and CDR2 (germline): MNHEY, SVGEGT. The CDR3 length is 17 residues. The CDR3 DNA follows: TGTGCCAGCAGTTCGCCTTCATCAACCCTGTGGGACACTGAAGCTTTCTTT. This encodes CASSSPSSTLWDTEAFF.

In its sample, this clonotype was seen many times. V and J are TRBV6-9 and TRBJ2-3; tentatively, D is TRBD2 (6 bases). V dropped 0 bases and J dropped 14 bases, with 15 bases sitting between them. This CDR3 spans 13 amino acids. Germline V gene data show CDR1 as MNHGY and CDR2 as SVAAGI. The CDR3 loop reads CASSYSLCRRGYF. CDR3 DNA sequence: TGTGCCAGCAGTTATTCGTTATGCCGGCGGGGGTATTTT.

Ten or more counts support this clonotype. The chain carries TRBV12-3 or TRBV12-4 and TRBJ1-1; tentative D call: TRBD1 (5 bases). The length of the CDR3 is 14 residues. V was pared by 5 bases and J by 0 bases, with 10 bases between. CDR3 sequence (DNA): TGTGCCAGCAGTAGGGACGTCATGAACACTGAAGCTTTCTTT. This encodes CASSRDVMNTEAFF.

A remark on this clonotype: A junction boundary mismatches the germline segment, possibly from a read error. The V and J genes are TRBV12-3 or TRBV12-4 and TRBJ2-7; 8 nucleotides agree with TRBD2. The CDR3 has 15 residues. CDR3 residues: CASSLDPGLAYEQYF. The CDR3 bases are TGTGCCAGCAGCTTAGATCCGGGACTAGCCTACGAGCAGTACTTC.

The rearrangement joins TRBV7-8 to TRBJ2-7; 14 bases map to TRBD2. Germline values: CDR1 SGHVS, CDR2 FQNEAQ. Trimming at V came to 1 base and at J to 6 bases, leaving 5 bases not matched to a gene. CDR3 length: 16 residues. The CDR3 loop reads CASSLGRTSGRREQYF. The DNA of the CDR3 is TGTGCCAGCAGCTTAGGAAGGACTAGCGGGAGGCGCGAGCAGTACTTC.

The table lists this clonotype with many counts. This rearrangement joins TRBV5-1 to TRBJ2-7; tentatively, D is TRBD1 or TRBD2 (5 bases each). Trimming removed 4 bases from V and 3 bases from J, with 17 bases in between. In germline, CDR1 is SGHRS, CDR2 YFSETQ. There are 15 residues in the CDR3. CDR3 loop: CASSLAGTSVYEQYF. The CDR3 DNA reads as TGCGCCAGCAGCCTGGCCGGGACCTCCGTCTACGAGCAGTACTTC.

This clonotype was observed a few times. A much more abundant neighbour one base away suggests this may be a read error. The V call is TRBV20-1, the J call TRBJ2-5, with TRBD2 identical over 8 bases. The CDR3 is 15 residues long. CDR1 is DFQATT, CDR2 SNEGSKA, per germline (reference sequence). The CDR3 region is CSARDGVAGLETKYF. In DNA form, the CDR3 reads TGCAGTGCTAGAGATGGGGTAGCGGGGTTGGAGACCAAGTACTTC.